This T cell receptor beta chain was recovered during a study of CD8 T cells in ankylosing spondylitis. The study's findings and limits: Disease-linked clones proved CD8+ and comparatively uncommon in peripheral blood. Disease-linked clones reportedly showed significant enrichment in matched ankylosing spondylitis synovial fluid. Ankylosing spondylitis blood seemed to carry a telltale TCR beta motif made of seven or eight highly homologous variants.

This clonotype came up a few times. The antigen is not known. With 4 bases removed from V and 0 bases from J, the gap between germline ends came to 14 bases. CDR3 length equals 16 residues. The germline CDR1 and CDR2 sequences are SGHRS and YFSETQ. Each CDR3 protein is one row after TCRdb ran MiXCR on the 5' RACE reads. The sample lists about 700,000 distinct CDR3 sequences; under 20% were seen once. The clonotype originates from a male donor with ankylosing spondylitis. The sequenced sample was blood, either unsorted or a sorted T cell fraction (not recorded which). This chain links TRBV5-1 with TRBJ2-1; D is unresolved. This chain's CDR3 is CASSPQPTSSYNEQFF. The CDR3 DNA is TGCGCCAGCAGCCCACAGCCTACGAGCTCCTACAATGAGCAGTTCTTC. Together with reference TRBV5-1 and TRBJ2-1, the CDR3 gives the full variable domain: KAGVTQTPRYLIKTRGQQVTLSCSPISGHRSVSWYQQTPGQGLQFLFEYFSETQRNKGNFPGRFSGRQFSNSRSEMNVSTLELGDSALYLCASSPQPTSSYNEQFFGPGTRLTVL.